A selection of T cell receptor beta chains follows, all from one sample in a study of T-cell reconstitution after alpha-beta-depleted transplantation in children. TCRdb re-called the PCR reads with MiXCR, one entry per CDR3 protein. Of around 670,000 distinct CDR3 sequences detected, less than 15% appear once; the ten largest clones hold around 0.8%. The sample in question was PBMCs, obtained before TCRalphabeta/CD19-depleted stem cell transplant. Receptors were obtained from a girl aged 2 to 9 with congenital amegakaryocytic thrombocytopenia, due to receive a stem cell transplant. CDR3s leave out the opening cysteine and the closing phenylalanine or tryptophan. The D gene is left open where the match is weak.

CDR3aa: ATSRYTGELF
d_gene: NA
j_gene: TRBJ2-2
len: 10
v_gene: TRBV15

CDR3aa: ASSMGVLAGELF
d_gene: NA
j_gene: TRBJ2-2
len: 12
v_gene: TRBV6-1

CDR3aa: ASSPRTGSKETQY
d_gene: TRBD1
j_gene: TRBJ2-5
len: 13
v_gene: TRBV5-1

CDR3aa: ASSFWSGGNYGYT
d_gene: NA
j_gene: TRBJ1-2
len: 13
v_gene: TRBV28

CDR3aa: ASSYRTTGELF
d_gene: NA
j_gene: TRBJ2-2
len: 11
v_gene: TRBV12-3/TRBV12-4

CDR3aa: ASSLQWGGTRAYEQY
d_gene: NA
j_gene: TRBJ2-7
len: 15
v_gene: TRBV7-6

CDR3aa: SVEVGPAPNEQY
d_gene: NA
j_gene: TRBJ2-7
len: 12
v_gene: TRBV29-1

CDR3aa: ASSYGVEEQF
d_gene: NA
j_gene: TRBJ2-1
len: 10
v_gene: TRBV6-2/TRBV6-3

CDR3aa: ASSASGSQWETQY
d_gene: TRBD2
j_gene: TRBJ2-5
len: 13
v_gene: TRBV12-3/TRBV12-4

CDR3aa: SARGVNEQY
d_gene: NA
j_gene: TRBJ2-7
len: 9
v_gene: TRBV20-1

CDR3aa: ASSPVWESGTEAF
d_gene: NA
j_gene: TRBJ1-1
len: 13
v_gene: TRBV18

CDR3aa: ASSLFLRGRSTDTQY
d_gene: NA
j_gene: TRBJ2-3
len: 15
v_gene: TRBV5-5

CDR3aa: ASSSLTSGRTDTQY
d_gene: TRBD2
j_gene: TRBJ2-3
len: 14
v_gene: TRBV11-2

CDR3aa: ASSRTSGIGSYNEQF
d_gene: TRBD2
j_gene: TRBJ2-1
len: 15
v_gene: TRBV5-1

CDR3aa: SAEGRGTTQY
d_gene: TRBD2
j_gene: TRBJ2-5
len: 10
v_gene: TRBV20-1

CDR3aa: SARGGRGNSPLH
d_gene: NA
j_gene: TRBJ1-6
len: 12
v_gene: TRBV20-1

CDR3aa: ASSRAGFSGELF
d_gene: NA
j_gene: TRBJ2-2
len: 12
v_gene: TRBV7-9

CDR3aa: ASSPLTSGRVQETQY
d_gene: TRBD2
j_gene: TRBJ2-5
len: 15
v_gene: TRBV27

CDR3aa: ASSPSGTAAGELF
d_gene: NA
j_gene: TRBJ2-2
len: 13
v_gene: TRBV19

CDR3aa: ASSDGHEQF
d_gene: NA
j_gene: TRBJ2-1
len: 9
v_gene: TRBV6-1

CDR3aa: ASRKGQISNQPQH
d_gene: NA
j_gene: TRBJ1-5
len: 13
v_gene: TRBV5-5

CDR3aa: ASSFHFLTATYEQY
d_gene: NA
j_gene: TRBJ2-7
len: 14
v_gene: TRBV28

CDR3aa: ASSSPKTDTQY
d_gene: NA
j_gene: TRBJ2-3
len: 11
v_gene: TRBV7-2

CDR3aa: SARSGQDLQAF
d_gene: TRBD1
j_gene: TRBJ1-1
len: 11
v_gene: TRBV20-1

CDR3aa: ASGPDGANYGYT
d_gene: NA
j_gene: TRBJ1-2
len: 12
v_gene: TRBV10-3

CDR3aa: AWNYGISYEQY
d_gene: NA
j_gene: TRBJ2-7
len: 11
v_gene: TRBV30

CDR3aa: ASSSGTGPDTQY
d_gene: TRBD1
j_gene: TRBJ2-3
len: 12
v_gene: TRBV10-1

CDR3aa: SARDMAGNTGELF
d_gene: NA
j_gene: TRBJ2-2
len: 13
v_gene: TRBV20-1

CDR3aa: SGQLAGPTYEQY
d_gene: TRBD2
j_gene: TRBJ2-7
len: 12
v_gene: TRBV20-1

CDR3aa: ASSLPRLAETKNIEY
d_gene: TRBD2
j_gene: TRBJ2-4
len: 15
v_gene: TRBV7-9

CDR3aa: ASSPASTGELF
d_gene: NA
j_gene: TRBJ2-2
len: 11
v_gene: TRBV6-5

CDR3aa: ASSPHGDTGELF
d_gene: NA
j_gene: TRBJ2-2
len: 12
v_gene: TRBV9

CDR3aa: ASSLEVAGYNEQF
d_gene: TRBD2
j_gene: TRBJ2-1
len: 13
v_gene: TRBV5-1

CDR3aa: ATSPGGRESSYNSPLH
d_gene: NA
j_gene: TRBJ1-6
len: 16
v_gene: TRBV15

CDR3aa: ASSATIRLAGATGELF
d_gene: TRBD2
j_gene: TRBJ2-2
len: 16
v_gene: TRBV9

CDR3aa: SARPRPDVYEQY
d_gene: NA
j_gene: TRBJ2-7
len: 12
v_gene: TRBV20-1

CDR3aa: SPVGVEQY
d_gene: NA
j_gene: TRBJ2-7
len: 8
v_gene: TRBV29-1

CDR3aa: SARLRGDTQY
d_gene: NA
j_gene: TRBJ2-3
len: 10
v_gene: TRBV20-1

CDR3aa: ASAPSIYEQY
d_gene: NA
j_gene: TRBJ2-7
len: 10
v_gene: TRBV28

CDR3aa: ASSLRERYADWMAGELF
d_gene: TRBD2
j_gene: TRBJ2-2
len: 17
v_gene: TRBV4-1

CDR3aa: SATRTRGFYEQY
d_gene: TRBD2
j_gene: TRBJ2-7
len: 12
v_gene: TRBV20-1